These 6 T cell receptor beta chains share one sample of origin, sequenced in a study of blood T cell repertoires in COVID-19. Clones were read by immunoSEQ multiplex PCR, and TCRdb kept only the in-frame ones, dropping some. The table includes roughly 230,000 clones, roughly 90% detected once. The sequencing input was peripheral blood. The receptors were gathered from a woman aged 55-69 years with COVID-19, enrolled during active disease.

V usage is TRBV5-4 and J usage is TRBJ1-2; 8 nucleotides agree with TRBD1. V shed 2 bases and J 3 bases; nucleotides not matched to a gene: 6. This CDR3 contains 15 residues. CDR1 SGHNT and CDR2 YYREEE come from the germline V gene (reference sequence). This CDR3 reads CASSLGQGADYGYTF. The CDR3 DNA is TGTGCCAGCAGCTTAGGACAGGGTGCTGACTATGGCTACACCTTC.

This chain connects TRBV10-1 to TRBJ2-5; D is possibly TRBD2 (6 bases). Trimming removed 3 bases at V and 4 bases at J, with 15 bases between. This CDR3 is built from 15 residues. CDR1 is WNHNN, CDR2 SYGVQD, per germline (reference sequence). CDR3 loop: CASSDGGRALETQYF. The CDR3 nucleotides read TGCGCCAGCAGTGACGGGGGACGGGCCCTAGAGACCCAGTACTTC.

The CDR3 region is CASSGDQPQHF. CDR3 DNA: TGTGCCAGCTCCGGGGATCAGCCCCAGCATTTT. The rearrangement uses TRBV6-5 and TRBJ1-5; D is undetermined. Per the germline V gene, CDR1 is MNHEY and CDR2 is SVGAGI. CDR3 length: 11 amino acids. Trimming took 8 bases from V and 5 from J, leaving 7 bases between them.

As regards this clone: Other nucleotide sequences in the sample specify the same CDR3. The rearrangement uses TRBV19 and TRBJ1-1; D gene ambiguous. This CDR3 has 13 residues. V lost 3 bases, J lost 0 bases, and 5 bases lay in between. Germline V lookup: CDR1 LNHDA, CDR2 SQIVND (reference sequence). CDR3 loop: CASSIRLNTEAFF. The CDR3 nucleotides read TGTGCCAGTAGTATCAGGCTGAACACTGAAGCTTTCTTT.

The genes are TRBV7-9 and TRBJ1-1; no clear D. Germline V lookup: CDR1 SEHNR, CDR2 FQNEAQ (reference sequence). V gave up 4 bases and J gave up 8 bases, with 8 bases separating them. CDR3 size: 11 residues. This chain's CDR3 is CASSSTWEAFF. The CDR3 nucleotides read TGTGCCAGCAGCTCGACATGGGAAGCTTTCTTT.

This clone occurred a few times. The gene calls are TRBV10-3 and TRBJ1-1, with 7 bases matching TRBD1. V was pared by 5 bases and J by 1 base, with 7 bases of the junction left unmatched. Looked up from germline, CDR1 is ENHRY and CDR2 is SYGVKD. The CDR3 length is 15 residues. CDR3 region: CAISLTGRGNTEAFF. The CDR3 DNA sequence: TGTGCCATCAGTCTGACAGGGCGAGGGAACACTGAAGCTTTCTTT.